Shown below are 30 T cell receptor beta chains from a single sample sequenced in a study of cytomegalovirus exposure and HLA in healthy donors. The PCR made use of 60 Vbeta and 13 Jbeta primers. This table comes from immunoSEQ multiplex PCR, and its TCRdb copy is limited to in-frame clones, with some not included. The sample carries 90,000 to 120,000 clones, 75% recorded once. Sequences were obtained from PBMCs. These receptors all stem from a woman younger than 30 in good health and CMV-seropositive.

CDR3 amino acids: CAISGPGGMDEQFF. DNA of the CDR3: TGTGCCATCAGTGGGCCGGGAGGGATGGATGAGCAGTTCTTC. The J gene is TRBJ2-1, the V gene TRBV10-3, with TRBD2 matching over 8 bases. Germline V gene data show CDR1 as ENHRY and CDR2 as SYGVKD. With 4 bases clipped from V and 8 bases from J, the junction kept 7 bases outside the gene matches. The CDR3 sequence is 14 residues long.

The rearrangement links TRBV6-4 to TRBJ2-7; tentatively, D is TRBD2 (6 bases). Between the trimmed V and J ends, which lost 4 bases and 5 bases, there was a span of 15 bases. The CDR3 covers 14 residues. Germline V gene data show CDR1 as MRHNA and CDR2 as SNTAGT. The CDR3 sequence is CASSAGGGGDEQYF. In DNA, the CDR3 is TGTGCCAGCAGTGCCGGGGGAGGCGGCGACGAGCAGTACTTC.

This rearrangement joins TRBV4-1 to TRBJ2-3, with no clear D. Trimming took 1 base from V and 0 from J, leaving 5 bases between them. CDR3 length: 14 amino acids. From germline, CDR1 is MGHRA and CDR2 YSYEKL. CDR3 DNA sequence: TGCGCCAGCAGCCAAGTTACTAGCACAGATACGCAGTATTTT. It specifies CASSQVTSTDTQYF.

The chain uses TRBV10-3 and TRBJ2-2; 7 nucleotides agree with TRBD2. Germline CDR1 ENHRY, CDR2 SYGVKD. V shed 4 bases, J shed 4 bases, and the junction held 9 bases outside the gene matches. CDR3 length: 16 amino acids. The CDR3 DNA is TGTGCCATCAGTGTTTCTAGCGGAGGTCGCACCGGGGAGCTGTTTTTT. Its protein is CAISVSSGGRTGELFF.

CDR3: CASSSREGAWYGYTF. CDR3 bases: TGTGCCAGCAGTTCCAGGGAAGGGGCGTGGTATGGCTACACCTTC. The chain couples TRBV28 to TRBJ1-2, with D maybe TRBD1 (5 bases). Germline V lookup: CDR1 MDHEN, CDR2 SYDVKM. The CDR3 spans 15 residues. V was cut by 4 bases and J by 5 bases, with 17 bases left in between.

CDR3 residues: CASSQDPGTSFSTDTQYF. The CDR3, as DNA: TGCGCCAGCAGCCAAGATCCCGGGACTAGCTTTAGCACAGATACGCAGTATTTT. The chain has TRBV4-3 and TRBJ2-3; 9 bases align to TRBD2. V lost 0 bases and J lost 0; bases outside the gene matches: 7. CDR1 and CDR2 from the germline V gene are LGHNA and YSLEER. The CDR3 totals 18 residues.

This chain joins TRBV18 and TRBJ1-1, with D perhaps TRBD1 (5 bases). The CDR3 is 15 residues long. The V end lost 4 bases, the J end lost 0 bases, and 12 bases lay between the germline ends. Germline CDR1 and CDR2: KGHSH and LQKENI. The CDR3 here is CASSRAGSMNTEAFF. The CDR3 DNA reads as TGTGCCAGCTCACGGGCAGGGTCTATGAACACTGAAGCTTTCTTT.

V usage is TRBV7-2 and J usage is TRBJ1-5; D is unclear. V lost 3 bases to trimming and J lost 0 bases, with 3 bases between them. Germline V gene lookup returns CDR1 SGHTA and CDR2 FQGNSA. The CDR3 sequence is 13 residues long. CDR3 sequence: CASSFNSNQPQHF. The CDR3 DNA reads as TGTGCCAGCAGCTTTAATAGCAATCAGCCCCAGCATTTT.

The rearrangement uses TRBV7-8 and TRBJ2-1; tentatively, D is TRBD1 (6 bases). Germline loops: CDR1 SGHVS, CDR2 FQNEAQ. Trimming removed 4 bases at V and 3 bases at J, with 10 bases between. This CDR3 is 14 amino acids long. CDR3 nucleotides: TGTGCCAGCAGCTGGCAGGGGATCTACAATGAGCAGTTCTTC. Translation: CASSWQGIYNEQFF.

This chain links TRBV9 with TRBJ2-5; 7 bases align to TRBD2. Germline V gene sequence: CDR1 SGDLS, CDR2 YYNGEE. V dropped 4 bases and J dropped 5; count of bases not matched to a gene: 17. The CDR3 totals 17 residues. The CDR3 loop reads CASSPPRSGTRGETQYF. In DNA, the CDR3 is TGTGCCAGCAGCCCCCCCCGATCAGGCACGCGGGGGGAGACCCAGTACTTC.

This sequence joins TRBV18 and TRBJ1-2; D may be TRBD1 (6 bases). CDR1 is KGHSH and CDR2 is LQKENI in the germline V gene. This CDR3 has 12 amino acids. Trimming stripped 3 bases from V and 10 bases from J, with 12 bases between. CDR3 in DNA: TGTGCCAGCTCACCTCGGGACACGGACTACACCTTC. Encoded protein: CASSPRDTDYTF.

The chain links TRBV5-6 to TRBJ2-7; D might be TRBD1 (5 bases). Trimming removed 4 bases at V and 5 bases at J, with 22 bases between. Germline V gene sequence: CDR1 SGHDT, CDR2 YYEEEE. CDR3 length equals 16 residues. The DNA of the CDR3 is TGTGCCAGCAGCCCCAGGGCCGACTGGGGCGGCAACGAGCAGTACTTC. Amino acid sequence: CASSPRADWGGNEQYF.

The sample holds a few counts of this clone. The V call is TRBV5-1, the J call TRBJ1-1; D may be TRBD1 (5 bases). The germline V and J ends were trimmed by 4 bases and 0 bases, with 19 bases remaining between them. The CDR3 extends over 17 amino acids. Germline values: CDR1 SGHRS, CDR2 YFSETQ. CDR3: CASSPPRQGGMNTEAFF. In DNA form, the CDR3 reads TGCGCCAGCAGCCCCCCACGGCAGGGTGGGATGAACACTGAAGCTTTCTTT.

This sequence joins TRBV4-3 and TRBJ2-3, with TRBD2 matching over 8 bases. CDR3 length: 16 residues. The junction had 7 bases not matched to a gene; V was cut back by 2 bases and J by 3 bases. Germline V lookup: CDR1 LGHNA, CDR2 YSLEER. The chain's CDR3 is CASSQRFTGGTDTQYF. CDR3 coding DNA: TGCGCCAGCAGCCAACGTTTCACGGGAGGGACAGATACGCAGTATTTT.

V gene TRBV2 combines with J gene TRBJ2-7; the match to TRBD1 covers 9 bases. V lost 6 bases to trimming and J lost 2 bases; unmatched junction nucleotides: 5. The CDR3 is made up of 14 amino acids. Germline values: CDR1 SNHLY, CDR2 FYNNEI. The CDR3 reads CASRDRGPTYEQYF. DNA for the CDR3: TGTGCCAGCAGGGACAGGGGACCCACCTACGAGCAGTACTTC.

This chain uses TRBV7-9 with TRBJ1-2, with 7 bases aligning to TRBD1. Germline CDR1 reads SEHNR; CDR2 reads FQNEAQ (reference sequence). This CDR3 has 13 amino acids. Germline trimming cut 5 bases from V and 4 bases from J; bases unmatched to any gene: 4. The CDR3 sequence is CASSRGQTYGYTF. The CDR3 coding sequence is TGTGCCAGCAGCCGGGGACAGACCTATGGCTACACCTTC.

The sample holds one count of this clone. This sequence joins TRBV27 and TRBJ1-1; the D gene is possibly TRBD1 (6 bases). The CDR3 length is 13 residues. CDR1 and CDR2 from the germline V gene are MNHEY and SMNVEV (reference sequence). V was pared by 2 bases and J by 8 bases, with 12 bases between. The CDR3 loop is CASSLRRQAEAFF. The CDR3 DNA reads as TGTGCCAGCAGTTTAAGACGACAGGCAGAAGCTTTCTTT.

This sequence joins TRBV6-6 and TRBJ1-1; 9 bases are shared with TRBD1. The CDR3 covers 14 residues. J gave up 0 bases and V 8 bases, and 4 bases lay outside the gene matches. Germline V gene data show CDR1 as MNHNY and CDR2 as SVGAGI (reference sequence). The CDR3 here is CASGDRAMNTEAFF. The CDR3 nucleotides read TGTGCCAGCGGGGACAGGGCCATGAACACTGAAGCTTTCTTT.

The chain links TRBV29-1 to TRBJ2-7; TRBD1 matches 7 bases. In germline, CDR1 is SQVTM, CDR2 ANQGSEA. The length of the CDR3 is 14 residues. J gave up 1 base and V 6 bases, and 9 bases lay outside the gene matches. The CDR3 sequence is CSVWTGRESYEQYF. As DNA, the CDR3 is TGCAGCGTGTGGACAGGTAGAGAGTCCTACGAGCAGTACTTC.

This rearrangement joins TRBV5-6 to TRBJ1-2; D ambiguous. CDR1 and CDR2 from the germline V gene are SGHDT and YYEEEE. CDR3 size: 14 residues. Trimming took 2 bases from V and 2 from J, leaving 10 bases between them. The CDR3 DNA follows: TGTGCCAGCAGCTTTTCACAGAGCAACTATGGCTACACCTTC. Its translation is CASSFSQSNYGYTF.

The V gene is TRBV28, the J gene TRBJ2-3; possible D gene TRBD1, 5 bases. CDR1 and CDR2 (germline): MDHEN, SYDVKM. The length of the CDR3 is 17 residues. Trimming shortened V by 4 bases and J by 3 bases, and 20 bases separated the two germline ends. The CDR3 coding sequence is TGTGCCAGCAGTTCCACCCTAATACCCAGGGCGACAGATACGCAGTATTTT. As protein: CASSSTLIPRATDTQYF.

The J gene is TRBJ2-7, the V gene TRBV6-5, with 8 bases identical to TRBD1. CDR3 length: 13 residues. Germline loops: CDR1 MNHEY, CDR2 SVGAGI. V shed 6 bases and J 2 bases; nucleotides not matched to a gene: 3. The CDR3: CASRRTGPYEQYF. CDR3 in DNA: TGTGCCAGCAGACGGACAGGGCCCTACGAGCAGTACTTC.

The chain carries TRBV5-1 and TRBJ2-5; TRBD1 aligns across 10 bases. The germline CDR1 and CDR2 sequences are SGHRS and YFSETQ. V lost 5 bases, J lost 5 bases, and 3 bases stayed unmatched. The CDR3 totals 13 residues. The CDR3 DNA reads as TGCGCCAGCAGTGGACAGGGGGTTGAGACCCAGTACTTC. Its translation: CASSGQGVETQYF.

For the CDR3, the DNA is TGTGCCAGCAGCGTAGGGGCCGGGACTAGCGGGAGGGACAATGAGCAGTTCTTC. Amino acids: CASSVGAGTSGRDNEQFF. The J gene is TRBJ2-1, the V gene TRBV9, with 16 bases that match TRBD2. Germline loops: CDR1 SGDLS, CDR2 YYNGEE. The ends lost 0 bases at V and 5 bases at J; junction bases unmatched: 5. This CDR3 comprises 18 residues.

This chain links TRBV28 with TRBJ2-3, with D tentatively TRBD2 (7 bases). CDR1 and CDR2 (germline): MDHEN, SYDVKM. This CDR3 is built from 16 residues. V was pared by 6 bases and J by 0 bases, with 16 bases between. The CDR3 sequence: CASSPQGGGSTDTQYF. CDR3 in DNA: TGTGCCAGCAGCCCACAAGGGGGAGGGAGCACAGATACGCAGTATTTT.

The CDR3 coding sequence is TGCGCCAGCAGCTATGGGACAGCCGACAATGAGCAGTTCTTC. Its translation is CASSYGTADNEQFF. This chain uses TRBV5-1 with TRBJ2-1; 7 nucleotides line up with TRBD1. V shed 3 bases and J 5 bases; nucleotides not matched to a gene: 5. The CDR3 spans 14 residues. Looked up from germline, CDR1 is SGHRS and CDR2 is YFSETQ.

J is TRBJ2-5 and V is TRBV7-9; 9 bases agree with TRBD2. The CDR3 runs to 14 residues. The trim removed 11 bases at V and 5 bases at J, leaving 12 bases unmatched. The germline gives CDR1 SEHNR, CDR2 FQNEAQ (reference sequence). The CDR3 sequence is CAAQLAGFGETQYF. The DNA for the CDR3 is TGTGCCGCTCAACTAGCGGGTTTTGGGGAGACCCAGTACTTC. Variable domain in full (rest from reference TRBV7-9 and TRBJ2-5): DTGVSQNPRHKITKRGQNVTFRCDPISEHNRLYWYRQTLGQGPEFLTYFQNEAQLEKSRLLSDRFSAERPKGSFSTLEIQRTEQGDSAMYLCAAQLAGFGETQYFGPGTRLLVL.

The J gene is TRBJ2-1, the V gene TRBV15; weak D call: TRBD2 (5 bases). Trimming shortened V by 0 bases and J by 3 bases, and 12 bases separated the two germline ends. Germline CDR1 reads LNHNV; CDR2 reads YYDKDF (reference sequence). The CDR3 runs 16 residues. The chain's CDR3 is CATSRELASYYNEQFF. CDR3 in DNA: TGTGCCACCAGCAGAGAGTTGGCTAGCTACTACAATGAGCAGTTCTTC.

The chain couples TRBV29-1 to TRBJ1-4; D remains ambiguous. This CDR3 spans 13 amino acids. V was clipped by 3 bases and J by 8 bases, with 13 bases between them. Germline lookup yields CDR1 SQVTM and CDR2 ANQGSEA. The DNA for the CDR3 is TGCAGCGTTGATGGAGGGTTAGGGGAAAAACTGTTTTTT. This codes for CSVDGGLGEKLFF.

The V gene is TRBV5-1, the J gene TRBJ2-7; tentative D call: TRBD2 (5 bases). Deletions cut 0 bases from V and 5 bases from J, with 6 bases between. Germline-derived CDR1 and CDR2 are SGHRS and YFSETQ. CDR3 size: 12 residues. The CDR3 sequence is CASSLVGDEQYF. CDR3 DNA sequence: TGCGCCAGCAGCTTGGTCGGGGACGAGCAGTACTTC. Supplemented by reference TRBV5-1 and TRBJ2-7, the full variable domain reads KAGVTQTPRYLIKTRGQQVTLSCSPISGHRSVSWYQQTPGQGLQFLFEYFSETQRNKGNFPGRFSGRQFSNSRSEMNVSTLELGDSALYLCASSLVGDEQYFGPGTRLTVT.